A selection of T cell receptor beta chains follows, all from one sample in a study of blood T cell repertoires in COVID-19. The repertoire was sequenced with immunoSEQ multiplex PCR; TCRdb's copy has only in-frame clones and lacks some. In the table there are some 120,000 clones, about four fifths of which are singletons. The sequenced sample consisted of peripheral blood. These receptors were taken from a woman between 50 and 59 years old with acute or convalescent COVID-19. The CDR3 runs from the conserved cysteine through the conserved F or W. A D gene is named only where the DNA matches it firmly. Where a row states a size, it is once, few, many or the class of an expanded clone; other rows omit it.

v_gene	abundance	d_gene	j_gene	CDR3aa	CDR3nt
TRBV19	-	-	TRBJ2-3	CASSMEVAYRPRLSTDTQYF	TGTGCCAGTAGTATGGAAGTCGCCTATCGGCCTAGACTAAGCACAGATACGCAGTATTTT
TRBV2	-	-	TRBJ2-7	CASSAGGGYEQYF	TGTGCCAGCAGTGCGGGTGGGGGGTACGAGCAGTACTTC
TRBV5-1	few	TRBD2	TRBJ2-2	CASKTSGTTNTGELFF	TGCGCCAGCAAGACTAGCGGGACAACGAACACCGGGGAGCTGTTTTTT
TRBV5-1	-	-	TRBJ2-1	CASSSLREHSGEQFF	TGCGCCAGCAGCTCCCTCCGGGAACACTCGGGTGAGCAGTTCTTC
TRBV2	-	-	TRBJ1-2	CASSGQRGRYNYGYTF	TGTGCCAGCAGTGGGCAGCGGGGGCGATATAACTATGGCTACACCTTC
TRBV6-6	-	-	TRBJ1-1	CASSYSGGGTEAFF	TGTGCCAGCAGTTACAGCGGGGGGGGCACTGAAGCTTTCTTT
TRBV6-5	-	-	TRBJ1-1	CASVLQGNTEAFF	TGTGCCAGCGTGCTACAGGGAAACACTGAAGCTTTCTTT
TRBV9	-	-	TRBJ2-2	CASSVTHLTGELFF	TGTGCCAGCAGCGTAACACATTTAACCGGGGAGCTGTTTTTT
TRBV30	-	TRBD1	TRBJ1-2	CAWRTGGGYGYTF	TGTGCCTGGAGGACAGGGGGGGGTTATGGCTACACCTTC
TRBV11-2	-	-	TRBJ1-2	CASSAQTGVYGYTF	TGTGCCAGCAGCGCCCAGACAGGTGTCTATGGCTACACCTTC
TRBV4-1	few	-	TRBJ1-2	CASSRTGTANYGYTF	TGCGCCAGCAGCCGAACCGGGACTGCTAACTATGGCTACACCTTC
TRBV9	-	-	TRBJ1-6	CASSVDSGGGSYSSPLHF	TGTGCCAGCAGCGTAGATTCTGGGGGAGGCTCCTATAGTTCACCCCTCCACTTT
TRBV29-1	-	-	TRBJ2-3	CSVRSTDTQYF	TGCAGCGTTCGGAGCACAGATACGCAGTATTTT
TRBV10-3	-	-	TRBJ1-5	CAISGDYSNQPQHF	TGTGCCATCAGTGGGGACTATAGCAATCAGCCCCAGCATTTT
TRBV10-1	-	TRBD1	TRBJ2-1	CASSGSSGTGRFF	TGCGCCAGCAGTGGGAGTTCCGGGACAGGTCGTTTCTTC
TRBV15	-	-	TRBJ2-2	CATSRDRGTGELFF	TGTGCCACCAGCAGAGATAGGGGGACCGGGGAGCTGTTTTTT
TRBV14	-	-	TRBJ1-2	CASSQDTRNYGYTF	TGTGCCAGCAGCCAAGACACTAGAAACTATGGCTACACCTTC
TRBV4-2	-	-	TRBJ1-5	CASSQFLGGQFGESNQPQHF	TGTGCCAGCAGCCAATTCCTGGGGGGGCAGTTCGGAGAAAGCAATCAGCCCCAGCATTTT